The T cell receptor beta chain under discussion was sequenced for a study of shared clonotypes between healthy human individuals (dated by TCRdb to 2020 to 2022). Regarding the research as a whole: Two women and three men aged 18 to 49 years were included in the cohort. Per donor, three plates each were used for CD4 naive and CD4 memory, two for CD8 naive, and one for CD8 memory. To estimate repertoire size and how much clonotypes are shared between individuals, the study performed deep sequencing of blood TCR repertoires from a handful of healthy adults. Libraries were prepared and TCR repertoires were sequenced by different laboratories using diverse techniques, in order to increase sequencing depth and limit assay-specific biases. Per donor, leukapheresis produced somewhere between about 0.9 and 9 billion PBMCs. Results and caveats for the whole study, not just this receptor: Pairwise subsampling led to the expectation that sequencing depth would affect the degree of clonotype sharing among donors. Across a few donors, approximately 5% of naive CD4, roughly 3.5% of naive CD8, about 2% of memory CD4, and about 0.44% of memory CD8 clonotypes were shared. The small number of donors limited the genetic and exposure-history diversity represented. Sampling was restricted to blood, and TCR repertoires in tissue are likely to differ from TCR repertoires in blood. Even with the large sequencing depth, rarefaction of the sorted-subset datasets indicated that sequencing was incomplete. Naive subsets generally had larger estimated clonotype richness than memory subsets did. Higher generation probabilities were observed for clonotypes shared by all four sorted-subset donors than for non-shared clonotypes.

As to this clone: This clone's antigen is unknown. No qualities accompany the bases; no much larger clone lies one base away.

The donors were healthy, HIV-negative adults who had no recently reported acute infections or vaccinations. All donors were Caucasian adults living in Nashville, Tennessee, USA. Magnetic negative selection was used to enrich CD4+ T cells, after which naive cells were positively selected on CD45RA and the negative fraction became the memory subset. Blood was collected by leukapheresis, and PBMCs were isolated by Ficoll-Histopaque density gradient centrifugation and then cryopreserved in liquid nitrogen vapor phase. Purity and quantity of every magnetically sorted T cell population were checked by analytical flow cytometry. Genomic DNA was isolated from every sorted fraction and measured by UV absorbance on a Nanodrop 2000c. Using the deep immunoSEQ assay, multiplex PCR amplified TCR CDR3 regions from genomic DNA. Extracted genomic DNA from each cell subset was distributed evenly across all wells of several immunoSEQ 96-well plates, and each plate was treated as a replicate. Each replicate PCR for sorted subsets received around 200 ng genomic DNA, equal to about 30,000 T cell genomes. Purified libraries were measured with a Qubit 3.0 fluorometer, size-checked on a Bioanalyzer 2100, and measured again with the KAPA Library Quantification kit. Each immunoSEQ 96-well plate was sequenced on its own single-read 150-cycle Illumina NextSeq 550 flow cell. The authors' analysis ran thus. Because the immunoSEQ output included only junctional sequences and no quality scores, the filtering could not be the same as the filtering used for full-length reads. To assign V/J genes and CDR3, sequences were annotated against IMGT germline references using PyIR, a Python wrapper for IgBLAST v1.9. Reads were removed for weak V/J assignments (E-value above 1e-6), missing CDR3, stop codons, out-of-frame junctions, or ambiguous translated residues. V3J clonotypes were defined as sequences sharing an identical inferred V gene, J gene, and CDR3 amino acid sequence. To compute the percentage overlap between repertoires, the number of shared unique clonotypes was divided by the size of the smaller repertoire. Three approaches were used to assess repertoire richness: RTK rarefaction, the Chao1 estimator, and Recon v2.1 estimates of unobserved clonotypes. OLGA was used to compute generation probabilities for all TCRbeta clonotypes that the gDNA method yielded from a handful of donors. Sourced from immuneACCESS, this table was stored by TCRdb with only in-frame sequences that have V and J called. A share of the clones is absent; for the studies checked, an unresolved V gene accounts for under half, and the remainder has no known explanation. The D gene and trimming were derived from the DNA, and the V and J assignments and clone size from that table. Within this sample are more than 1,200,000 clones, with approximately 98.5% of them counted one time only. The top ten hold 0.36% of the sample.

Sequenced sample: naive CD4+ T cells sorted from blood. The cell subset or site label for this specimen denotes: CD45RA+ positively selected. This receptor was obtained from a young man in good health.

The base sequence is TGTGCCAGCAGTTCTTTTCCGACAGGGCGGGGTGAAAAACTGTTTTTT. Translated, it gives CASSSFPTGRGEKLFF. This chain is built from TRBV6-6 and TRBJ1-4, and TRBD1 aligns with 7 junction nucleotides. V has 4 bases trimmed and J has 7 bases trimmed; junction bases matching no gene number 12. CDR1 and CDR2, per the germline V gene (reference sequence), are MNHNY and SVGAGI. Its CDR3 holds 16 amino acids, cysteine through phenylalanine. Just the 48-base CDR3 DNA is kept, in frame starting at base 1.